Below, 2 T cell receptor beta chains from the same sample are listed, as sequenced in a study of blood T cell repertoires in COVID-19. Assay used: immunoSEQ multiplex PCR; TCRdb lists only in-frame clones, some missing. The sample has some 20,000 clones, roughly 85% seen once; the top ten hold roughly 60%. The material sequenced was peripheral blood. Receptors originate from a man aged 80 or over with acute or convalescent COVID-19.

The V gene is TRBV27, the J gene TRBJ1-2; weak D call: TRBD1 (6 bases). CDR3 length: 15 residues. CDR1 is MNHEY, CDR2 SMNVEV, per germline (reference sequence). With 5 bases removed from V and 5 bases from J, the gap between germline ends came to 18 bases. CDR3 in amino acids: CASSRVQGTQYGYTF. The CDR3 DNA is TGTGCCAGCAGTCGGGTCCAAGGGACACAGTATGGCTACACCTTC.

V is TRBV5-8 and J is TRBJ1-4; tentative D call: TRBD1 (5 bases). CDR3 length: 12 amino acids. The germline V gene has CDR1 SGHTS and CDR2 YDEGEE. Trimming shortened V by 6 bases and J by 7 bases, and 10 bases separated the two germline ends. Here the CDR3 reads CASIRGGEKLFF. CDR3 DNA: TGTGCCAGCATTCGGGGGGGTGAAAAACTGTTTTTT.